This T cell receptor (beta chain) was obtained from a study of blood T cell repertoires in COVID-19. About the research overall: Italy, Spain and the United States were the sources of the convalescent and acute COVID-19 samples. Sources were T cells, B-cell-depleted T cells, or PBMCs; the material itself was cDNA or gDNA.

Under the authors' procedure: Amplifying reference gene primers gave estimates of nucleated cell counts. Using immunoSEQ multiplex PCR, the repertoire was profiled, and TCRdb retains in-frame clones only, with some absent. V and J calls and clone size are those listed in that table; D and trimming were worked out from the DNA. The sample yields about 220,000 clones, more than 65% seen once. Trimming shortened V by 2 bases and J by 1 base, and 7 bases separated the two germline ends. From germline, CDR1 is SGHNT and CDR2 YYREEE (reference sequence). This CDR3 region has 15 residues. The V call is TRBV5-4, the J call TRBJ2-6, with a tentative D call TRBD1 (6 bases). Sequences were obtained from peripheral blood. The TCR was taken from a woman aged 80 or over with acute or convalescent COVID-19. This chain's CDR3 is CASSLGGSGANVLTF. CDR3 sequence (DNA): TGTGCCAGCAGCTTAGGGGGATCTGGGGCCAACGTCCTGACTTTC.